This entry lists 20 T cell receptor beta chains sequenced from one sample in a study of blood T cells in healthy people across ages (dated by TCRdb to the mid-2010s). Library creation used 5' RACE. The data were produced on an Illumina HiSeq 2500. A second PCR of about 6 to 11 cycles was performed with a sample-barcoded 5' primer and a J-beta primer mix. Through fastp at Q25 and MiXCR, TCRdb rebuilt clones from the public reads, retaining in-frame beta chains. Here each entry gathers all rows of one CDR3 protein and keeps the most common genes and DNA. The sample includes about 1.6 million distinct CDR3 sequences, with roughly a third observed a single time. Approximately 11% of the sample is held by the ten biggest clonotypes. Sequenced material: blood. Receptors were obtained from a woman aged 30 to 39 in good health.

As regards this clonotype: This may come from a read error, since a much larger clone is one base off. This sequence joins TRBV4-1 and TRBJ2-5; 8 positions match TRBD2. This CDR3 contains 16 residues. Per germline, CDR1 MGHRA and CDR2 YSYEKL. V dropped 0 bases and J dropped 0; count of bases not matched to a gene: 3. CDR3: CASSQEGGGHQETQYF. DNA of the CDR3: TGCGCCAGCAGCCAAGAAGGCGGGGGGCACCAAGAGACCCAGTACTTC.

The chain is built from TRBV3-1 and TRBJ2-1; tentatively, D is TRBD1 or TRBD2 (5 bases each). Germline CDR1 LGHDT, CDR2 YNNKEL (reference sequence). The CDR3 is 10 amino acids. Trimming removed 8 bases at V and 8 bases at J, with 7 bases between. CDR3 sequence (DNA): TGTGCCAGCCAGGGAGATGAGCAGTTCTTC. This sequence encodes CASQGDEQFF.

CDR3 in amino acids: CASRDLGAGGQSNEQFF. DNA for the CDR3: TGTGCCAGCAGGGACCTCGGAGCGGGGGGGCAATCAAATGAGCAGTTCTTC. This rearrangement joins TRBV5-6 to TRBJ2-1, with TRBD2 identical over 10 bases. The germline gives CDR1 SGHDT, CDR2 YYEEEE. The trim removed 5 bases at V and 7 bases at J, leaving 15 bases unmatched. The CDR3 runs to 17 residues.

About this clonotype itself: One end of the junction does not line up with germline, which may come from a read error. The CDR3 nucleotides read TGCGCCAGCAGTTTGGAGCGGGGGCTCCTCGATGAGCAGTTCTTC. Translated, it gives CASSLERGLLDEQFF. The chain uses TRBV5-1 and TRBJ2-1; 8 positions match TRBD2. The CDR3 extends over 15 amino acids. Germline V gene sequence: CDR1 SGHRS, CDR2 YFSETQ. Full variable domain (rest looked up from reference TRBV5-1 and TRBJ2-1): KAGVTQTPRYLIKTRGQQVTLSCSPISGHRSVSWYQQTPGQGLQFLFEYFSETQRNKGNFPGRFSGRQFSNSRSEMNVSTLELGDSALYLCASSLERGLLDEQFFGPGTRLTVL.

This clonotype was detected ten times or more. The chain is built from TRBV4-1 and TRBJ2-1, with 10 nucleotides matching TRBD2. V lost 5 bases to trimming and J lost 6 bases; unmatched junction nucleotides: 10. The V gene's germline CDR1 is MGHRA and CDR2 YSYEKL. This CDR3 is built from 16 residues. The CDR3 protein is CASSANSGGTRNEQFF. The CDR3 coding sequence is TGCGCCAGCAGCGCGAATAGCGGGGGGACCCGCAATGAGCAGTTCTTC.

Points on this clonotype: One end of the junction varies from germline; a read error may be responsible. V and J are TRBV20-1 and TRBJ1-5; D is uncertain. The CDR3 is 15 amino acids. Germline V gene sequence: CDR1 DFQATT, CDR2 SNEGSKA (reference sequence). The CDR3 loop reads CSASENLYSNRPQHF. CDR3 DNA: TGTAGTGCTAGTGAGAACCTCTATAGCAATCGGCCCCAGCATTTT.

The V gene is TRBV20-1, the J gene TRBJ2-3, with D tentatively TRBD2 (6 bases). V gave up 4 bases and J gave up 6 bases, with 14 bases separating them. Germline CDR1 is DFQATT and CDR2 is SNEGSKA (reference sequence). The CDR3 sequence is 13 residues long. The CDR3 DNA reads TGCAGTGCTATCGGGGACTTCCCGGATACGCAGTATTTT. It yields the protein CSAIGDFPDTQYF.

This chain joins TRBV27 and TRBJ2-7, with D perhaps matching TRBD1 or TRBD2 (6 bases each). The V gene lost 3 bases and the J gene lost 5 bases, with 20 bases spanning the gap. Germline CDR1 MNHEY, CDR2 SMNVEV (reference sequence). The length of the CDR3 is 16 residues. CDR3 residues: CASSFALNREVHEQYF. The CDR3 nucleotides are TGTGCCAGCAGTTTTGCCTTGAACAGGGAGGTCCACGAGCAGTACTTC.

This CDR3 reads CSARAGGQGSQPQHF. The CDR3 nucleotides are TGCAGTGCTAGAGCGGGAGGACAGGGGAGTCAGCCCCAGCATTTT. The rearrangement joins TRBV20-1 to TRBJ1-5, with 9 bases matching TRBD1. The V gene's germline CDR1 is DFQATT and CDR2 SNEGSKA (reference sequence). This CDR3 has 15 residues. V lost 1 base to trimming and J lost 6 bases; unmatched junction nucleotides: 7.

This clonotype showed up just a few times. At one end, the junction sequence differs from germline, possibly due to a read error. The J gene is TRBJ2-5, the V gene TRBV13; 9 positions match TRBD1. Germline V gene sequence: CDR1 PRHDT, CDR2 FYEKMQ (reference sequence). The CDR3 contains 14 residues. CDR3 in DNA: TGTGCCGGCAGCTTCTGGACAGGGGTGGAGACCCAGTACTTC. Encoded protein: CAGSFWTGVETQYF. Full variable domain (remainder filled in from reference TRBV13 and TRBJ2-5): AAGVIQSPRHLIKEKRETATLKCYPIPRHDTVYWYQQGPGQDPQFLISFYEKMQSDKGSIPDRFSAQQFSDYHSELNMSSLELGDSALYFCAGSFWTGVETQYFGPGTRLLVL.

The chain uses TRBV25-1 and TRBJ1-1; the match to TRBD1 covers 7 bases. The CDR3 sequence is 15 residues long. The germline gives CDR1 MGHDK, CDR2 SYGVNS. Germline trimming cut 4 bases from V and 3 bases from J; bases unmatched to any gene: 8. CDR3 sequence (DNA): TGTGCCAGCAGTGCTATGGCGACAGGGTACACTGAAGCTTTCTTT. Its translation is CASSAMATGYTEAFF.

The count of this clonotype is one. An end of the junction does not agree with germline; a read error may underlie this. The V gene is TRBV27, the J gene TRBJ2-1, with 8 positions matching TRBD2. CDR3 length: 16 amino acids. The V gene's germline CDR1 is MNHEY and CDR2 SMNVEV (reference sequence). This CDR3 reads CASSGGTSGSYSEQFF. The CDR3 DNA reads as TGTGCCAGCAGTGGTGGAACTAGCGGATCCTACAGTGAGCAGTTCTTC.

This rearrangement joins TRBV27 to TRBJ2-3, with 9 bases lining up with TRBD2. After removal of 4 bases from V and 6 bases from J, the junction contained 14 bases not matched to a gene. The V gene's germline CDR1 is MNHEY and CDR2 SMNVEV (reference sequence). The CDR3 is 17 amino acids. This CDR3 reads CASSSFLIAGEADTQYF. In DNA, the CDR3 is TGTGCCAGCAGTTCATTCTTGATAGCGGGAGAAGCGGATACGCAGTATTTT.

This chain links TRBV4-1 with TRBJ1-4; perhaps TRBD1 as D (6 bases). With 1 base removed from V and 6 bases from J, the gap between germline ends came to 12 bases. Germline assignment: CDR1 MGHRA and CDR2 YSYEKL. The length of the CDR3 is 15 residues. CDR3 coding DNA: TGCGCCAGCAGCCAAGCAGGGAAGGGGGATGAAAAACTGTTTTTT. Its protein product is CASSQAGKGDEKLFF.

The gene calls are TRBV3-1 and TRBJ2-3; D is uncertain. The germline V gene encodes CDR1 LGHDT and CDR2 YNNKEL (reference sequence). The CDR3 consists of 16 residues. Trimming shortened V by 4 bases and J by 0 bases, and 14 bases separated the two germline ends. The DNA of the CDR3 is TGTGCCAGCAGCCTTAGCCTTGATCCTAGCACAGATACGCAGTATTTT. Translation: CASSLSLDPSTDTQYF.

The sample holds a few counts of this clonotype. This chain joins TRBV7-2 and TRBJ2-1, with 14 bases fitting TRBD2. The junction had 6 bases not matched to a gene; V was cut back by 5 bases and J by 3 bases. The germline V gene has CDR1 SGHTA and CDR2 FQGNSA. The CDR3 consists of 17 residues. CDR3 coding DNA: TGTGCCAGCAGCAGCGGGACTAGCGGGGGAGACTACAATGAGCAGTTCTTC. It is translated as CASSSGTSGGDYNEQFF.

This clonotype was found many times. J is TRBJ2-1 and V is TRBV6-6; TRBD1 aligns across 12 bases. With 3 bases clipped from V and 8 bases from J, the junction kept 2 bases outside the gene matches. The CDR3 is made up of 14 amino acids. The germline V gene has CDR1 MNHNY and CDR2 SVGAGI (reference sequence). The CDR3 spells CASSYGTGGDEQFF. CDR3 DNA sequence: TGTGCCAGCAGTTATGGGACAGGGGGCGATGAGCAGTTCTTC.

J is TRBJ2-7 and V is TRBV2; D unclear. V was clipped by 6 bases and J by 0 bases, with 15 bases between them. The CDR3 spans 15 residues. The germline gives CDR1 SNHLY, CDR2 FYNNEI. As DNA, the CDR3 is TGTGCCAGCAGCACATACGAGATATCCTCCTACGAGCAGTACTTC. It yields the protein CASSTYEISSYEQYF.

This clonotype appeared once. The chain combines TRBV6-5 with TRBJ2-2; D possibly matches TRBD1 or TRBD2 (5 bases each). Trimming took 0 bases from V and 7 from J, leaving 12 bases between them. Looked up from germline, CDR1 is MNHEY and CDR2 is SVGAGI. The CDR3 is 15 amino acids. The chain's CDR3 is CASSYSPGQVGELFF. The CDR3 nucleotides read TGTGCCAGCAGTTACTCTCCGGGGCAAGTCGGGGAGCTGTTTTTT.

This clonotype came up many times. V usage is TRBV4-2 and J usage is TRBJ2-1, with 9 bases fitting TRBD1. Trimming removed 4 bases from V and 2 bases from J; junction bases left unmatched: 6. The CDR3 sequence is 16 residues long. The V gene's germline CDR1 is LGHNA and CDR2 YNFKEQ. The CDR3: CASSPTGTGTYNEQFF. The CDR3 DNA sequence: TGTGCCAGCAGCCCAACCGGGACAGGGACCTACAATGAGCAGTTCTTC.